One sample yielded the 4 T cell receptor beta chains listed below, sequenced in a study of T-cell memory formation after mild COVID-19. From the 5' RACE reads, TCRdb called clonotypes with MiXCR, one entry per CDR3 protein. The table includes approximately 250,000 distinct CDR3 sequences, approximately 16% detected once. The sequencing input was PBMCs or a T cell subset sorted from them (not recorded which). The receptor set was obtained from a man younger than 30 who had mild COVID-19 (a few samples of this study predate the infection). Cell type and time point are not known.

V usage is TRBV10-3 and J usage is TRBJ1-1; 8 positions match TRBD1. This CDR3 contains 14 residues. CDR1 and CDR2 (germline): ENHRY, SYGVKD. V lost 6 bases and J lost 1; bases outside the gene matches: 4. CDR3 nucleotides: TGTGCCATCAGGGACAGGGAGACGAACACTGAAGCTTTCTTT. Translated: CAIRDRETNTEAFF.

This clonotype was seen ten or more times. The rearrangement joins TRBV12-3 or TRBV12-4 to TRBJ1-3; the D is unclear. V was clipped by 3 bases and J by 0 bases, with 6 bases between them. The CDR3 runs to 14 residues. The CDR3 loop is CASSLTISGNTIYF. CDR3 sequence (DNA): TGTGCCAGCAGTTTGACCATCTCTGGAAACACCATATATTTT.

This chain's CDR3 is CATREAAGTDTQYF. Here the CDR3 DNA reads TGTGCCACCCGGGAGGCCGCGGGCACAGATACGCAGTATTTT. The chain uses TRBV10-3 and TRBJ2-3, with TRBD2 matching 7 bases. Germline CDR1 ENHRY, CDR2 SYGVKD. There are 14 residues in the CDR3. Trimming at V came to 10 bases and at J to 1 base, leaving 8 bases not matched to a gene.

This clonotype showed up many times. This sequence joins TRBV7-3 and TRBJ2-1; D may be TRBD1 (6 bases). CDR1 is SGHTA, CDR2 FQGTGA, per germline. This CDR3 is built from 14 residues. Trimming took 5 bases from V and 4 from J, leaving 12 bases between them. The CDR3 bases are TGTGCCAGCAGCCAGGGGCAGGAATACAATGAGCAGTTCTTC. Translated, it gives CASSQGQEYNEQFF.